Sequencing of this T cell receptor beta chain was carried out in a study of monozygotic twins with inflammatory bowel disease. Study-wide findings and caveats: No detectable difference in repertoire similarity separated concordant from discordant twins, possibly as a result of limited power. Clonotypes shared with others were fewer in IBD patients than in healthy twins, especially with disease activity.

As to this clonotype: Its matching antigen is unknown.

CDR1 is SGHRS and CDR2 is YFSETQ in the germline V gene. The CDR3 extends over 14 amino acids. Total RNA input per TCR library was roughly 3,300 ng. TCRdb processed the 5' RACE reads again and assigns one entry to each CDR3 protein, with no DNA. The sample includes 150,000 to 200,000 distinct CDR3 sequences. This clonotype was obtained from a human donor with ulcerative colitis or Crohn's disease, or a healthy co-twin of an affected twin (not recorded which). Sequenced: blood. The chain is built from TRBV5-1 and TRBJ2-1; TCRdb indicates TRBD1, and absent DNA this call remains unverified. The CDR3 spells CASSLDRGRGEQFF.